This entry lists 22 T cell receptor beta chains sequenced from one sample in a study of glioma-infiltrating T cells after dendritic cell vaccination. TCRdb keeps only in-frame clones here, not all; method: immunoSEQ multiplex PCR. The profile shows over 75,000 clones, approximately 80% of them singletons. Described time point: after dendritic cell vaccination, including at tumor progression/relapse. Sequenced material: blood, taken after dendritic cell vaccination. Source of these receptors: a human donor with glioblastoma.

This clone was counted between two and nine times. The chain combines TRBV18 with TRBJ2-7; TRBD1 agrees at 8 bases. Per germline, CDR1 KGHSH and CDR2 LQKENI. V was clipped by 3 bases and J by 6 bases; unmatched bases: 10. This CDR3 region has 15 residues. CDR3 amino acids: CASSPKRTGSGEQYF. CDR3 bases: TGTGCCAGCTCACCTAAACGGACAGGGTCGGGCGAGCAGTACTTC.

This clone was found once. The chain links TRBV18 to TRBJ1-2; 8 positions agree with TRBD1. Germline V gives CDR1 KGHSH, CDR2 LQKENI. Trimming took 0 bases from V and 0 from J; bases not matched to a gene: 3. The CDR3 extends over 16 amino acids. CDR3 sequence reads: CASSPPQGASNYGYTF. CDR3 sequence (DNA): TGTGCCAGCTCACCACCGCAGGGGGCGTCTAACTATGGCTACACCTTC. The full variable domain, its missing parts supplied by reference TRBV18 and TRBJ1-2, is NAGVMQNPRHLVRRRGQEARLRCSPMKGHSHVYWYRQLPEEGLKFMVYLQKENIIDESGMPKERFSAEFPKEGPSILRIQQVVRGDSAAYFCASSPPQGASNYGYTFGSGTRLTVV.

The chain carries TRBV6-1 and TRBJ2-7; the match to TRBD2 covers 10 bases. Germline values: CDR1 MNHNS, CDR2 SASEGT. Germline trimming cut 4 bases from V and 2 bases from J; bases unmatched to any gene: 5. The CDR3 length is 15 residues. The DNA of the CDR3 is TGTGCCAGCAGTGCTGCAGCGGGAGGGCCCTACGAGCAGTACGTC. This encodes CASSAAAGGPYEQYV.

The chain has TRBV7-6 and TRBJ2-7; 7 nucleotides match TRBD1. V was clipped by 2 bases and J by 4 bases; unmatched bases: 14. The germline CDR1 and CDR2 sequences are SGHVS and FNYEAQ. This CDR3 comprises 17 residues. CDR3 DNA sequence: TGTGCCAGCAGCTTACGCGGACAGGCTCAAGCAGGGTACGAGCAGTACTTC. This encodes CASSLRGQAQAGYEQYF.

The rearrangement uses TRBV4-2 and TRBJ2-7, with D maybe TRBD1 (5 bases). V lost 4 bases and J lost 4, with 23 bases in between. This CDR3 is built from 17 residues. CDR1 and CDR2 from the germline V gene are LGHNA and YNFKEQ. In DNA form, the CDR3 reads TGTGCCAGCAGCCTACGCGAAAGTGTTCAGGGATGGTACGAGCAGTACTTC. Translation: CASSLRESVQGWYEQYF.

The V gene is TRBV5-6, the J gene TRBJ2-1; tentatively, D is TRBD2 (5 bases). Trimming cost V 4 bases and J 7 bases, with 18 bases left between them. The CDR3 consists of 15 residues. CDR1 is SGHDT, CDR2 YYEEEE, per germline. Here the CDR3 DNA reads TGTGCCAGCAGCCCTAGGGAGCTAATGGGGAATGAGCAGTTCTTC. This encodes CASSPRELMGNEQFF.

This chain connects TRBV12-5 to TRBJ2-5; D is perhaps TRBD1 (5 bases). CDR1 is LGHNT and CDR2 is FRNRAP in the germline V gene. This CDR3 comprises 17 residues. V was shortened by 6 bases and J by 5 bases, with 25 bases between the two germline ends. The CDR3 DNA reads TGTGCTAGTGGCCCACTCTCGGCAGGGAAGTCAAGGGAGACCCAGTACTTC. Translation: CASGPLSAGKSRETQYF.

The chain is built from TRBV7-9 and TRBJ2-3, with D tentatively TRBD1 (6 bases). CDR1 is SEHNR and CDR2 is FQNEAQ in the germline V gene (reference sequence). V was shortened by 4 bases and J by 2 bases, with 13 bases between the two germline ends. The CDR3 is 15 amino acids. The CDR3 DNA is TGTGCCAGCAGCTCGAAAACAGGGAACACAGATACGCAGTATTTT. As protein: CASSSKTGNTDTQYF. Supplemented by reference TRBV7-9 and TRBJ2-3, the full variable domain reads DTGVSQNPRHKITKRGQNVTFRCDPISEHNRLYWYRQTLGQGPEFLTYFQNEAQLEKSRLLSDRFSAERPKGSFSTLEIQRTEQGDSAMYLCASSSKTGNTDTQYFGPGTRLTVL.

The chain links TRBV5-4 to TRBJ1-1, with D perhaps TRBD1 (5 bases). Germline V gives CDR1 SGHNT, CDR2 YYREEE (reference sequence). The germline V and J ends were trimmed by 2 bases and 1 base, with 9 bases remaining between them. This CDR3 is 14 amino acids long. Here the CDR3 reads CASSLQVTNTEAFF. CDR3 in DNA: TGTGCCAGCAGCTTACAGGTAACGAACACTGAAGCTTTCTTT.

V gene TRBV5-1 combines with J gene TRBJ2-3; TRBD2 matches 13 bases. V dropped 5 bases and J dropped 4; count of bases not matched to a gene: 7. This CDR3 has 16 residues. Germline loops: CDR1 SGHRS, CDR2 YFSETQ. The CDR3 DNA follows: TGCGCCAGCAGTACTGGACTAGCGGGGGAACCAGATACGCAGTATTTT. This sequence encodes CASSTGLAGEPDTQYF.

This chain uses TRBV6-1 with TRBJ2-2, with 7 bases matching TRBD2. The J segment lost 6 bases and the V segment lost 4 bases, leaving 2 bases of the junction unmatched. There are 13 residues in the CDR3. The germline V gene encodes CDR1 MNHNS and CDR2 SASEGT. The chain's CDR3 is CASSAAGAGELFF. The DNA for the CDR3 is TGTGCCAGCAGTGCCGCGGGGGCCGGGGAGCTGTTTTTT.

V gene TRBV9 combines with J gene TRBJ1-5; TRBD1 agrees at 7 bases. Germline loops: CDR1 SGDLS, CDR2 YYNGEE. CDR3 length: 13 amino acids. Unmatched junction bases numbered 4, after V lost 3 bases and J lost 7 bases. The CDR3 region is CASSARGSQPQHF. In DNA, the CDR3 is TGTGCCAGCAGCGCCAGGGGGTCCCAGCCCCAGCATTTT.

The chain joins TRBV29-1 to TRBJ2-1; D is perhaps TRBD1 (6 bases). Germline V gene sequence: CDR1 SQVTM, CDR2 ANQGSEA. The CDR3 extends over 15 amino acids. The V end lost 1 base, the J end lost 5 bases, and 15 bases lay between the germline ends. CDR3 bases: TGCAGCGTTGAAGGGCGTACAGGGTGGGACAATGAGCAGTTCTTC. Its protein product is CSVEGRTGWDNEQFF.

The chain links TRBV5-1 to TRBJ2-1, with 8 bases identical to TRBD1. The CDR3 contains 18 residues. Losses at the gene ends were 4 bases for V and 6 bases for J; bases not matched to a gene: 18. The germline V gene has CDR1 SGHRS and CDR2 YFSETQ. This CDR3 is CASSPAGGTGVGSNEQFF. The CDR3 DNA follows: TGCGCCAGCAGCCCGGCGGGTGGGACAGGAGTAGGTAGCAATGAGCAGTTCTTC.

The CDR3 DNA sequence: TGTGCCAGTACCACCCATGGTGGGGGGTCGGGCACAGATACGCAGTATTTT. This encodes CASTTHGGGSGTDTQYF. The rearrangement links TRBV19 to TRBJ2-3; D might be TRBD2 (6 bases). The CDR3 is 17 amino acids. CDR1 LNHDA and CDR2 SQIVND come from the germline V gene (reference sequence). The V gene lost 7 bases and the J gene lost 1 base, with 21 bases spanning the gap.

This CDR3 is CASSKGDRPVEQYV. The CDR3 nucleotides read TGTGCCAGCAGCAAAGGGGACAGGCCCGTCGAGCAGTACGTC. This chain joins TRBV21-1 and TRBJ2-7; the listed D gene, TRBD1, was not tested against the DNA. TRBV21-1 is labeled a pseudogene. This CDR3 has 14 residues.

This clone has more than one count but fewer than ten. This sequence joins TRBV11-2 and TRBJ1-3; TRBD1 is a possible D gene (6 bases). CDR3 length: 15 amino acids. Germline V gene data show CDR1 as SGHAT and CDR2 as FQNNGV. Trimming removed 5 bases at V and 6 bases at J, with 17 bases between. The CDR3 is CASSETQGNANTIYF. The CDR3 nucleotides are TGTGCCAGCAGCGAAACTCAGGGGAATGCAAACACCATATATTTT.

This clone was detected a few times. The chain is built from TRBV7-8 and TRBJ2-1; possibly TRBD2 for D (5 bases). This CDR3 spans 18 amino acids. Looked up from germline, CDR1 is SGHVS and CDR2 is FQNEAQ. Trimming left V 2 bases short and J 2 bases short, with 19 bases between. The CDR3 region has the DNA TGTGCCAGCAGCTTATTAGGGCGGGCCTCGCTGGCCTACAATGAGCAGTTCTTC. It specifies CASSLLGRASLAYNEQFF.

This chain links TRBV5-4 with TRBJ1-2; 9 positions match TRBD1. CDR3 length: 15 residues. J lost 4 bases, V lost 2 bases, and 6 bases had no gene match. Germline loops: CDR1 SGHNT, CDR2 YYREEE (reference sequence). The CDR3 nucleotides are TGTGCCAGCAGCTTCCGGGACAGGGCCTTCTATGGCTACACCTTC. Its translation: CASSFRDRAFYGYTF.

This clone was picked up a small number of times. The CDR3 loop is CASSDGARSYEQYV. CDR3 DNA: TGTGCCAGCAGTGACGGGGCCAGAAGCTACGAGCAGTACGTC. The V gene is TRBV6-4, the J gene TRBJ2-7; maybe TRBD1 (5 bases). The CDR3 spans 14 residues. The germline V gene has CDR1 MRHNA and CDR2 SNTAGT. The V and J ends lost 2 bases and 3 bases respectively, with 11 bases between them.

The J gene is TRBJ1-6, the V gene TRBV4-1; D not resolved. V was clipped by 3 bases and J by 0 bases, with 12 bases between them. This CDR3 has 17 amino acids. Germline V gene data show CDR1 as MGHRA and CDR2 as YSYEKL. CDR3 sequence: CASSQGTYSSYNSPLHF. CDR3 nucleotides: TGCGCCAGCAGCCAGGGTACCTACAGCTCCTATAATTCACCCCTCCACTTT.

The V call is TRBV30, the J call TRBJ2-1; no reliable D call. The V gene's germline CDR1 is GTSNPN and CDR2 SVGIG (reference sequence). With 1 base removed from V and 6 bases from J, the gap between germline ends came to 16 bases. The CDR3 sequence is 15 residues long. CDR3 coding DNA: TGTGCCTGGAGTGAAGCCCAGTACCTAGGCAATGAGCAGTTCTTC. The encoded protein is CAWSEAQYLGNEQFF.